A selection of T cell receptor beta chains follows, all from one sample in a study of neurological immune-mediated disorders. TCRdb recomputed calls from the 5' RACE reads with MiXCR, one row per CDR3 protein. The sample yields more than 45,000 distinct CDR3 sequences, 11% seen once. Sequenced: PBMCs. All receptors derive from a man in his 60s in good health. The CDR3 runs from the conserved cysteine through the conserved F or W. The D gene is left open where the match is weak. Only part of the rows carry a size: once, few, many, or a class if the clone is expanded.

17	TRBV5-5	.	TRBD2	TRBJ2-7	TGTGCCAGCAGCCCCGGGAGGCGGGTTACGCCTGATTACGAGCAGTACTTC	CASSPGRRVTPDYEQYF
12	TRBV5-5	many	.	TRBJ2-7	TGTGCCAGCAGCCTCCGGGACCGATATCTGTACTTC	CASSLRDRYLYF
13	TRBV12-3/TRBV12-4	many	.	TRBJ2-3	TGTGCCAGCAGTTTAGACCACACAGATACGCAGTATTTT	CASSLDHTDTQYF
13	TRBV6-2/TRBV6-3	few	.	TRBJ2-7	TGTGCCAGCAGTGAGATACCGTCCTACGAGCAGTACTTC	CASSEIPSYEQYF
16	TRBV5-1	many	TRBD2	TRBJ2-3	TGCGCCAGCAGCTGGGGACTAGCGGGGGGGCCAGATACGCAGTATTTT	CASSWGLAGGPDTQYF
15	TRBV12-3/TRBV12-4	many	TRBD1	TRBJ1-1	TGTGCCAGCAGTGGGGACAGGGGTCTGAACACTGAAGCTTTCTTT	CASSGDRGLNTEAFF
14	TRBV6-2/TRBV6-3	many	.	TRBJ2-3	TGTGCCACTCGCCCCTCCAAAATGACAGATACGCAGTATTTT	CATRPSKMTDTQYF
14	TRBV5-1	many	TRBD2	TRBJ2-3	TGCGCCAGCAGCACCGGGACTAGCGTATATACGCAGTATTTT	CASSTGTSVYTQYF
15	TRBV7-2	.	.	TRBJ2-5	TGTGCCAGCAGCTTCAGCGGTTGGGCCCTAGAGACCCAGTACTTC	CASSFSGWALETQYF
14	TRBV7-9	many	.	TRBJ2-5	TGTGCCAGCAGCACTCAAGCAGTACAAGAGACCCAGTACTTC	CASSTQAVQETQYF
15	TRBV25-1	many	.	TRBJ1-5	TGTGCCAGCAGTGTAGGTGGGCGTAGCAATCAGCCCCAGCATTTT	CASSVGGRSNQPQHF
12	TRBV7-9	many	.	TRBJ2-1	TGTGCCAGCAGCTTAGGTGGAGATAGGCAGTTCTTC	CASSLGGDRQFF
13	TRBV4-2	few	.	TRBJ2-5	TGTGCCAGCAGCACCCGGGACGGACAGACCCAGTACTTC	CASSTRDGQTQYF
15	TRBV15	many	.	TRBJ2-5	TGTGCCACCAGCAGGGTTACTAGCGAAGGGGGGACCCAGTACTTC	CATSRVTSEGGTQYF
14	TRBV18	.	.	TRBJ2-7	TGTGCCAGCTCACCATTAGACAAGGAGGACGAGCAGTACTTC	CASSPLDKEDEQYF
12	TRBV6-2/TRBV6-3	many	.	TRBJ1-5	TGTGCCAGCAACCAGGTAAATCAGCCCCAGCATTTT	CASNQVNQPQHF
11	TRBV20-1	many	.	TRBJ1-2	TGCAGTGCTAGACCAGGGTTTGGCTACACCTTC	CSARPGFGYTF
17	TRBV6-5	many	TRBD1	TRBJ1-3	TGTGCCAGCAGTTACTCTGGTTTCCAGGGGGCTGGAAACACCATATATTTT	CASSYSGFQGAGNTIYF
13	TRBV24-1	many	.	TRBJ2-1	TGTGCCACCAGGGCGGACACCGACAATGAGCAGTTCTTC	CATRADTDNEQFF
14	TRBV24-1	many	.	TRBJ1-2	TGTGCCACCAGTGACACGGACAGCAGGTATGGCTACACCTTC	CATSDTDSRYGYTF
13	TRBV20-1	many	TRBD2	TRBJ2-1	TGCAGTGCGAAAGCGGGGGGCTACAATGAGCAGTTCTTC	CSAKAGGYNEQFF
15	TRBV20-1	many	TRBD1	TRBJ2-5	TGCAGTGCTAGCCTGTACCAGGACAGGGCGGAGACCCAGTACTTC	CSASLYQDRAETQYF
14	TRBV6-2/TRBV6-3	many	.	TRBJ1-1	TGTGCCAGCAGTTACTCGACACGGAACACTGAAGCTTTCTTT	CASSYSTRNTEAFF
15	TRBV20-1	many	.	TRBJ1-5	TGCAGTGCTGTAGATCGGGCCACTAGCAATCAGCCCCAGCATTTT	CSAVDRATSNQPQHF
11	TRBV20-1	many	.	TRBJ1-1	TGCAGTGTAAGGGAGAACACTGAAGCTTTCTTT	CSVRENTEAFF
16	TRBV27	many	.	TRBJ2-1	TGTGCCAGCAGTTTAGAAAAAGTTCGTGGGTCAAATGAGCAGTTCTTC	CASSLEKVRGSNEQFF
16	TRBV9	many	.	TRBJ1-3	TGTGCCAGCAGCGTTCAGTCCGTATTGCTCGGAAACACCATATATTTT	CASSVQSVLLGNTIYF
15	TRBV10-3	many	TRBD2	TRBJ2-3	TGTGCCACACTCAACCTAGCGGCTAGCACAGATACGCAGTATTTT	CATLNLAASTDTQYF
14	TRBV12-3/TRBV12-4	many	.	TRBJ1-2	TGTGCCAGCAGTTTTCGGGGAGGCGGCTATGGCTACACCTTC	CASSFRGGGYGYTF
12	TRBV7-2	many	.	TRBJ2-1	TGTGCCAGCAGCTTGCACGGGAATGAGCAGTTCTTC	CASSLHGNEQFF
14	TRBV28	many	.	TRBJ1-1	TGTGCCAGCACCCTCGGGGTCCTGAACACTGAAGCTTTCTTT	CASTLGVLNTEAFF
14	TRBV5-4	many	TRBD2	TRBJ2-1	TGTGCCAGCAGTCTTGACGGGGGGGGGAATGAGCAGTTCTTC	CASSLDGGGNEQFF
16	TRBV29-1	many	.	TRBJ2-1	TGCAGCGTTGGTGGGGGATTCACCCGTATGTCCAATGAGCAGTTCTTC	CSVGGGFTRMSNEQFF
15	TRBV4-1	many	.	TRBJ2-7	TGCGCCAGCAGCCAAGAAGGGGCAGGCTCCTACGAGCAGTACTTC	CASSQEGAGSYEQYF
17	TRBV6-2/TRBV6-3	many	.	TRBJ1-1	TGTGCCAGCAGTTATGGAGTCGGGCCGCTTATGAACACTGAAGCTTTCTTT	CASSYGVGPLMNTEAFF
17	TRBV28	.	TRBD2	TRBJ2-3	TGTGCCAGCAGCCGAGGGGGGCTAGCGGGAGTCACAGATACGCAGTATTTT	CASSRGGLAGVTDTQYF
15	TRBV5-1	.	TRBD1	TRBJ2-7	TGTGCCAGCAGCCGAGGGGGACAGGGGTCCTACGAGCATTACTTC	CASSRGGQGSYEHYF
14	TRBV12-3/TRBV12-4	many	.	TRBJ2-3	TGTGCCAGCAGCCTGACCGACAGCACAGATACGCAGTATTTT	CASSLTDSTDTQYF
16	TRBV20-1	many	TRBD1	TRBJ1-5	TGCAGTGCTAGACCTATTGGACAGGGGGATAATCAGCCCCAGCATTTT	CSARPIGQGDNQPQHF
13	TRBV7-2	medium-sized	TRBD1	TRBJ2-1	TGTGCCAGCAGCTTCGGACAGGCAGGTGAGCAGTTCTTC	CASSFGQAGEQFF
15	TRBV9	many	.	TRBJ2-2	TGTGCCAGCAGCCCATTGACGGGGGTCACCGGGGAGCTGTTTTTT	CASSPLTGVTGELFF
15	TRBV6-1	.	TRBD2	TRBJ2-3	TGTGCCAGCACCGCCCTAGCGGGGGTAAGAGATACGCAGTATTTT	CASTALAGVRDTQYF
14	TRBV7-2	many	.	TRBJ2-1	TGTGCCAGCAGCACAGTGACAGGACTAAATGAGCAGTTCTTC	CASSTVTGLNEQFF
15	TRBV18	many	.	TRBJ1-3	TGTGCCAGCTCGCCAGGGACCTACTCTGGAAACACCATATATTTT	CASSPGTYSGNTIYF
14	TRBV11-2	.	TRBD1	TRBJ1-2	TGTGCCAGCAGCTTAGATCGACAGGGTGATGGCTACACCTTC	CASSLDRQGDGYTF
16	TRBV20-1	.	TRBD1	TRBJ1-5	TGCAGTGCTAGGATACAGGGGTCGGGTCGAAATCAGCCCCAGCATTTT	CSARIQGSGRNQPQHF
14	TRBV6-5	many	.	TRBJ1-1	TGTGCCAGCAGTTACTCTAGCGCGTCCACTGAAGCTTTCTTT	CASSYSSASTEAFF
16	TRBV12-3/TRBV12-4	many	TRBD1	TRBJ1-1	TGTGCCAGCAGCTTCACGGGGACAGGGAAGAACACTGAAGCTTTCTTT	CASSFTGTGKNTEAFF
14	TRBV12-3/TRBV12-4	many	.	TRBJ1-1	TGTGCCAGCAGTTTAAGGTTGACAGGCACTGAAGCTTTCTTT	CASSLRLTGTEAFF
15	TRBV29-1	few	TRBD2	TRBJ2-1	TGCAGCGCTTCCGCTAGCGGGGGCCAGATTAATGAGCAGTTCTTC	CSASASGGQINEQFF
14	TRBV7-2	many	.	TRBJ2-1	TGTGCCAGCAGCCTCTCGGAAAGTAACAATGAGCAGTTCTTC	CASSLSESNNEQFF
15	TRBV6-2/TRBV6-3	many	TRBD2	TRBJ2-7	TGTGCCAGCAGTCCACGGGGGGGCCCCGCCTACGAGCAGTACTTC	CASSPRGGPAYEQYF
12	TRBV28	many	.	TRBJ2-7	TGTGCCAGCATGAGGGGTGCCTACGAGCAGTACTTC	CASMRGAYEQYF
15	TRBV29-1	many	.	TRBJ2-1	TGCAGCGTTGTTCGGGTGACTAGGGGCTACAATGAGCAGTTCTTC	CSVVRVTRGYNEQFF
12	TRBV7-9	many	.	TRBJ2-5	TGTGCCAGCAGCGCAGGGGCGGAGACCCAGTACTTC	CASSAGAETQYF